This T cell receptor (beta chain) was recorded in a study of control samples from healthy donors and cancer patients. Repertoires were generated with immunoSEQ multiplex PCR, while TCRdb's copy carries only in-frame clones and drops some. In the table there are approximately 100,000 clones, approximately 90% of which are singletons. The ends were cut back, 2 bases at V and 0 bases at J, with 10 bases in the middle. The CDR3 contains 16 residues. Germline V gene sequence: CDR1 MNHEY, CDR2 SVGAGI. This clonotype was obtained from a man under 40 in good health. The sequenced sample consisted of blood. V and J are TRBV6-5 and TRBJ2-2; D is uncertain. CDR3 sequence: CASSYGTFANTGELFF. CDR3 sequence (DNA): TGTGCCAGCAGTTACGGAACGTTCGCGAACACCGGGGAGCTGTTTTTT.